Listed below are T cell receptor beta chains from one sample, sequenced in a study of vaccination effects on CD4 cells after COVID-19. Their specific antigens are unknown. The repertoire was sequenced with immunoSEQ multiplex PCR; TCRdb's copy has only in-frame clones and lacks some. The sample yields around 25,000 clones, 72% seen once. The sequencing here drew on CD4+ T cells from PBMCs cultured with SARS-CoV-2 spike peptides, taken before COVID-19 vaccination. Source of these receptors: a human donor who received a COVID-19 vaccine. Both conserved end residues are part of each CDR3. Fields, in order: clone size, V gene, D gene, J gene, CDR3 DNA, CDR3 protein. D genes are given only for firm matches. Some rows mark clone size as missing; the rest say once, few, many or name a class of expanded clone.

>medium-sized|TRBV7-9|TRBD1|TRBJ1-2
TGTGCCAGCAGCAGGAGCCCGGGACAGGGCTATGGCTACACCTTC
CASSRSPGQGYGYTF
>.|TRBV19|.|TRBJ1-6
TGTGCCAGTAGCCTCCGAACGGCAGGGTCCGGTTCACCCCTCCACTTT
CASSLRTAGSGSPLHF
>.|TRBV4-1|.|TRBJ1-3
TGCGCCAGCAGCCAGGCCTTTGTCCCCGACTCTGGAAACACCATATATTTT
CASSQAFVPDSGNTIYF
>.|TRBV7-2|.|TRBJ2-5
TGTGCCAGCAGCTTAACTCGGCTAGCGGAGACCCAGTACTTC
CASSLTRLAETQYF
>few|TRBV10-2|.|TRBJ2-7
TGCGCCAGCACCCAGCAACCCTCCTACGAGCAGTACTTC
CASTQQPSYEQYF
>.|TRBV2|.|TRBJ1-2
TGTGCCAGCAGCAGGGGAAAAGGTGGCTACACCTTC
CASSRGKGGYTF
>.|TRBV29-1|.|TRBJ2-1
TGCAGCGTTGACAAATTGGGACCTCACTTATTCAATGAGCAGTTCTTC
CSVDKLGPHLFNEQFF
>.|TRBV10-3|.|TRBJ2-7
TGTGCCATCAGTGAGGGTTTGAGGGGCGCCTACGAGCAGTACTTC
CAISEGLRGAYEQYF
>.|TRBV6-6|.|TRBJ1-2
TGTGCCAGCAGTTACAGGACGCCAGCTAACTATGGCTACACCTTC
CASSYRTPANYGYTF
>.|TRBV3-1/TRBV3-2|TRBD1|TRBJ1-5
TGTGCCAGCAGCCAAGGAAGACAGGGAGGCAATCAGCCCCAGCATTTT
CASSQGRQGGNQPQHF
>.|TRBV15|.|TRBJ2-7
TGTGCCACCAGCAGAGAGTACAGCTCCTACGAGCAGTACTTC
CATSREYSSYEQYF
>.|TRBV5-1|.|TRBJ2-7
TGCGCCAGCAGCTTATCCCCAGACCACTCCTACGAGCAGTACTTC
CASSLSPDHSYEQYF
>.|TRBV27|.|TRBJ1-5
TGTGCCAGCAGTTCAACAGGGTATTTGAGCAATCAGCCCCAGCATTTT
CASSSTGYLSNQPQHF